The next 30 T cell receptor beta chains were all read from a single sample in a study of cytomegalovirus exposure and HLA in healthy donors. PCR was performed using 60 Vbeta and 13 Jbeta primers. This table comes from immunoSEQ multiplex PCR, and its TCRdb copy is limited to in-frame clones, with some not included. Counted here are over 150,000 clones, over 65% occurring once; the ten biggest clones make up approximately 1.5%. Material for sequencing was PBMCs. The receptor set was obtained from a young woman in good health and CMV-seropositive.

The gene calls are TRBV30 and TRBJ2-6; unclear D gene. V lost 5 bases and J 1 base, leaving 6 bases between the germline ends. The CDR3 totals 13 residues. The germline gives CDR1 GTSNPN, CDR2 SVGIG (reference sequence). The CDR3 loop is CAWGVSGANVLTF. DNA of the CDR3: TGTGCCTGGGGAGTTTCTGGGGCCAACGTCCTGACTTTC.

The genes are TRBV27 and TRBJ1-2; perhaps TRBD1 as D (6 bases). Per the germline V gene, CDR1 is MNHEY and CDR2 is SMNVEV (reference sequence). V was cut by 4 bases and J by 7 bases, with 13 bases left in between. This CDR3 contains 13 residues. CDR3 residues: CASSWTEFSGYTF. DNA for the CDR3: TGTGCCAGCAGTTGGACAGAGTTCTCTGGCTACACCTTC.

The chain carries TRBV9 and TRBJ2-5; maybe TRBD1 (6 bases). Looked up from germline, CDR1 is SGDLS and CDR2 is YYNGEE. Trimming cost V 0 bases and J 4 bases, with 16 bases left between them. This CDR3 has 16 amino acids. The CDR3 region has the DNA TGTGCCAGCAGCGTAGGGGTACAGGGTCTAGGAGAGACCCAGTACTTC. Its translation: CASSVGVQGLGETQYF.

The rearrangement links TRBV28 to TRBJ2-7, with TRBD2 identical over 14 bases. The CDR3 is 15 amino acids. CDR1 is MDHEN, CDR2 SYDVKM, per germline. V lost 6 bases to trimming and J lost 7 bases; unmatched junction nucleotides: 8. Here the CDR3 reads CASRSGLAGAKEQYF. The CDR3 DNA is TGTGCCAGCAGGTCGGGACTAGCGGGAGCCAAAGAGCAGTACTTC.

The V gene is TRBV27, the J gene TRBJ2-5; 9 nucleotides agree with TRBD2. The CDR3 has 15 residues. The V segment lost 1 base and the J segment 5 bases; nucleotides outside the gene matches: 5. Germline CDR1 and CDR2: MNHEY and SMNVEV (reference sequence). CDR3 sequence: CASSLYRTSGETQYF. Written as DNA, the CDR3 is TGTGCCAGCAGTTTATACCGTACTAGCGGGGAGACCCAGTACTTC.

This rearrangement joins TRBV29-1 to TRBJ1-4; D perhaps matches TRBD1 (5 bases). Germline CDR1 and CDR2: SQVTM and ANQGSEA. The CDR3 covers 15 residues. V lost 6 bases and J lost 2, with 16 bases in between. The DNA of the CDR3 is TGCAGCGTCCCCGCGCCAGGGCGGACTAATGAAAAACTGTTTTTT. It yields the protein CSVPAPGRTNEKLFF.

This chain links TRBV4-2 with TRBJ2-2; possible D gene TRBD2, 6 bases. This CDR3 spans 16 amino acids. Trimming shortened V by 8 bases and J by 3 bases, and 19 bases separated the two germline ends. The germline V gene has CDR1 LGHNA and CDR2 YNFKEQ. DNA for the CDR3: TGTGCCAGCTCGAGGGCGGGGAGGCCGGACACCGGGGAGCTGTTTTTT. It specifies CASSRAGRPDTGELFF.

The chain employs TRBV30 and TRBJ2-7; TRBD2 matches 11 bases. The CDR3 loop spans 15 amino acids. The V and J ends lost 1 base and 4 bases, in that order; junction bases with no gene match: 6. Germline CDR1 and CDR2: GTSNPN and SVGIG (reference sequence). CDR3 region: CAWSGKLAGVYEQYF. CDR3 coding DNA: TGTGCCTGGAGTGGGAAACTAGCGGGAGTATACGAGCAGTACTTC. The whole variable domain, filled in from reference TRBV30 and TRBJ2-7, reads SQTIHQWPATLVQPVGSPLSLECTVEGTSNPNLYWYRQAAGRGLQLLFYSVGIGQISSEVPQNLSASRPQDRQFILSSKKLLLSDSGFYLCAWSGKLAGVYEQYFGPGTRLTVT.

CDR3 loop: CASSPLAGVVGNEQFF. CDR3 sequence (DNA): TGTGCCAGCAGCCCACTAGCGGGAGTGGTAGGGAATGAGCAGTTCTTC. The chain carries TRBV7-8 and TRBJ2-1, with 11 bases fitting TRBD2. The germline V gene has CDR1 SGHVS and CDR2 FQNEAQ. The length of the CDR3 is 16 residues. Trimming removed 5 bases from V and 7 bases from J; junction bases left unmatched: 10.

This chain links TRBV30 with TRBJ1-1, with unresolved D. Germline values: CDR1 GTSNPN, CDR2 SVGIG (reference sequence). The CDR3 length is 13 residues. Trimming pared 2 bases from V and 5 bases from J, leaving 12 bases between. CDR3 in DNA: TGTGCCTGGAGTCCAGGAACGGGGACTGAAGCTTTCTTT. Translating gives CAWSPGTGTEAFF.

V and J are TRBV11-3 and TRBJ1-1; maybe TRBD1 (5 bases). The CDR3 consists of 15 residues. CDR1 SGHNT and CDR2 YENEEA come from the germline V gene. Trimming left V 5 bases short and J 0 bases short, with 13 bases between. The CDR3 coding sequence is TGTGCCAGCAGCCCCAACGGGGGAATGAACACTGAAGCTTTCTTT. It encodes CASSPNGGMNTEAFF.

This clone was picked up a small number of times. The V and J genes are TRBV25-1 and TRBJ1-4; 11 nucleotides line up with TRBD1. Per the germline V gene, CDR1 is MGHDK and CDR2 is SYGVNS. The ends lost 2 bases at V and 7 bases at J; junction bases unmatched: 3. This CDR3 contains 15 residues. This chain's CDR3 is CASSEVGTGGEKLFF. The CDR3 nucleotides read TGTGCCAGCAGTGAAGTCGGGACAGGGGGTGAAAAACTGTTTTTT.

The chain links TRBV4-1 to TRBJ2-7; 7 bases align to TRBD1. Germline V gene sequence: CDR1 MGHRA, CDR2 YSYEKL. Unmatched junction bases numbered 11, after V lost 6 bases and J lost 3 bases. This CDR3 is 15 amino acids long. As DNA, the CDR3 is TGCGCCAGCAGTCCCGGACAGGCCAATCTCTACGAGCAGTACTTC. Its translation is CASSPGQANLYEQYF.

There are a few counts of this clone. The gene calls are TRBV19 and TRBJ1-2; D is unclear. Germline CDR1 LNHDA, CDR2 SQIVND (reference sequence). Trimming took 4 bases from V and 4 from J, leaving 13 bases between them. CDR3 size: 14 residues. CDR3 sequence (DNA): TGTGCCAGTAGTAAAGGAGGTCGCGGCTATGGCTACACCTTC. Translated: CASSKGGRGYGYTF.

The chain couples TRBV28 to TRBJ1-2, with D tentatively TRBD1 (5 bases). Germline assignment: CDR1 MDHEN and CDR2 SYDVKM. Trimming took off 3 bases at V and 0 bases at J, with 8 bases between the two ends. This CDR3 is built from 14 residues. CDR3: CASSLDNPNYGYTF. The DNA of the CDR3 is TGTGCCAGCAGTTTGGACAATCCTAACTATGGCTACACCTTC.

The chain links TRBV28 to TRBJ2-1, with D maybe TRBD1 (6 bases). The CDR3 extends over 15 amino acids. Trimming stripped 4 bases from V and 6 bases from J, with 16 bases between. From germline, CDR1 is MDHEN and CDR2 SYDVKM. CDR3 protein: CASSSSTGLGNEQFF. The CDR3 nucleotides read TGTGCCAGCAGTTCCTCGACAGGTCTCGGCAATGAGCAGTTCTTC.

The gene calls are TRBV9 and TRBJ2-1; D is ambiguous. Germline V gene data show CDR1 as SGDLS and CDR2 as YYNGEE. V lost 0 bases, J lost 4 bases, and 8 bases lay in between. The CDR3 totals 14 residues. CDR3 protein: CASSVDSAYNEQFF. CDR3 DNA sequence: TGTGCCAGCAGCGTAGACTCCGCATACAATGAGCAGTTCTTC.

This clone was counted a few times. V gene TRBV11-3 combines with J gene TRBJ2-7; possible D gene TRBD1, 5 bases. CDR3 size: 14 residues. Germline lookup yields CDR1 SGHNT and CDR2 YENEEA. V was clipped by 5 bases and J by 7 bases, with 18 bases between them. The CDR3 loop is CASSARRASGEQYF. In DNA, the CDR3 is TGTGCCAGCAGCGCCCGACGGGCCTCAGGGGAGCAGTACTTC.

This chain's CDR3 is CASSLGFERGSYEQYF. The CDR3 DNA sequence: TGTGCCAGCAGCTTGGGATTTGAGCGGGGCTCCTACGAGCAGTACTTC. The chain is built from TRBV5-6 and TRBJ2-7, with 7 bases identical to TRBD2. The CDR3 contains 16 residues. V lost 0 bases to trimming and J lost 0 bases; unmatched junction nucleotides: 6. Looked up from germline, CDR1 is SGHDT and CDR2 is YYEEEE.

With respect to this clone: Germline is not matched at one junction end, which may reflect a read error. The chain recombines TRBV10-3 with TRBJ2-7, with TRBD1 matching 10 bases. The V gene's germline CDR1 is ENHRY and CDR2 SYGVKD. CDR3 length equals 14 residues. The CDR3 protein is CAISPGTGDVRTSF. CDR3 DNA: TGTGCCATCAGTCCCGGGACAGGGGACGTCAGGACTAGCTTC.

The chain employs TRBV11-1 and TRBJ1-1, with D possibly matching TRBD1 (5 bases). The CDR3 loop spans 14 amino acids. Germline V CDR1 and CDR2: SGHAT, FQDESV (reference sequence). Trimming removed 5 bases at V and 5 bases at J, with 15 bases between. The CDR3 sequence: CASSPTAGITEAFF. The CDR3 DNA sequence: TGTGCCAGCAGCCCGACAGCGGGTATAACTGAAGCTTTCTTT. Drawing the rest from reference TRBV11-1 and TRBJ1-1, the complete variable domain is EAEVAQSPRYKITEKSQAVAFWCDPISGHATLYWYRQILGQGPELLVQFQDESVVDDSQLPKDRFSAERLKGVDSTLKIQPAELGDSAMYLCASSPTAGITEAFFGQGTRLTVV.

In this sample, this clone turned up a few times. CDR3 sequence (DNA): TGTGCCAGTCAAAATCATCGGGGAAACACTGAAGCTTTCTTT. Translated: CASQNHRGNTEAFF. This chain links TRBV19 with TRBJ1-1, with D unclear. The V end was cut by 8 bases, the J end by 2 bases, with 15 bases between. CDR3 size: 14 residues. The V gene's germline CDR1 is LNHDA and CDR2 SQIVND (reference sequence).

This chain uses TRBV19 with TRBJ2-7; possible D gene TRBD2, 6 bases. The CDR3 has 15 amino acids. Looked up from germline, CDR1 is LNHDA and CDR2 is SQIVND (reference sequence). Trimming pared 3 bases from V and 2 bases from J, leaving 14 bases between. This chain's CDR3 is CASSMGGIGTYEQYF. The CDR3 coding sequence is TGTGCCAGTAGTATGGGCGGGATTGGGACCTACGAGCAGTACTTC.

This clone was counted only a few times. V gene TRBV10-1 combines with J gene TRBJ1-3, with 8 bases lining up with TRBD1. Germline assignment: CDR1 WNHNN and CDR2 SYGVQD (reference sequence). J lost 4 bases, V lost 5 bases, and 4 bases had no gene match. The CDR3 totals 14 residues. The CDR3 loop is CASSIGQGGNTIYF. CDR3 nucleotide sequence: TGCGCCAGCAGTATCGGACAGGGAGGAAACACCATATATTTT.

This chain uses TRBV27 with TRBJ2-7, with D possibly matching TRBD2 (5 bases). V dropped 4 bases and J dropped 4 bases, with 14 bases sitting between them. Per the germline V gene, CDR1 is MNHEY and CDR2 is SMNVEV (reference sequence). This CDR3 contains 14 residues. CDR3 loop: CASSSDSTLYEQYF. The CDR3 DNA follows: TGTGCCAGCAGTTCGGACTCCACATTGTACGAGCAGTACTTC.

The J gene is TRBJ2-1, the V gene TRBV4-3; D is possibly TRBD2 (5 bases). CDR3 length equals 14 residues. CDR1 is LGHNA, CDR2 YSLEER, per germline. Trimming stripped 4 bases from V and 9 bases from J, with 16 bases between. The DNA of the CDR3 is TGCGCCAGCAGCCCAGAGGACGGGGTCGGTGAGCAGTTCTTC. It yields the protein CASSPEDGVGEQFF.

The chain carries TRBV7-7 and TRBJ2-3; 9 nucleotides agree with TRBD2. CDR1 is SSHAT and CDR2 is FNYEAQ in the germline V gene (reference sequence). The CDR3 sequence is 16 residues long. V lost 5 bases and J lost 1; bases outside the gene matches: 7. In DNA, the CDR3 is TGTGCCAGCAGCCGTAGCGGGAGTTCGCGCACAGATACGCAGTATTTT. This encodes CASSRSGSSRTDTQYF. The full variable domain, in which reference TRBV7-7 and TRBJ2-3 provide the parts outside the CDR3, is GAGVSQSPRYKVTKRGQDVTLRCDPISSHATLYWYQQALGQGPEFLTYFNYEAQPDKSGLPSDRFSAERPEGSISTLTIQRTEQRDSAMYRCASSRSGSSRTDTQYFGPGTRLTVL.

The chain recombines TRBV7-2 with TRBJ2-3; no reliable D call. V lost 1 base and J 2 bases, leaving 13 bases between the germline ends. The CDR3 totals 16 residues. CDR1 is SGHTA and CDR2 is FQGNSA in the germline V gene. DNA for the CDR3: TGTGCCAGCAGCTTAGTCACTACCATAACCACAGATACGCAGTATTTT. Translated, it gives CASSLVTTITTDTQYF.

Here the CDR3 DNA reads TGTGCCAGCAGCTTAGACTGGGGCACAAACTATGGCTACACCTTC. Protein: CASSLDWGTNYGYTF. This chain connects TRBV7-8 to TRBJ1-2; the D gene is possibly TRBD1 (5 bases). The CDR3 length is 15 residues. Germline values: CDR1 SGHVS, CDR2 FQNEAQ. Deletions cut 1 base from V and 2 bases from J, with 11 bases between.

The chain combines TRBV7-6 with TRBJ2-2, with D possibly matching TRBD2 (7 bases). This CDR3 region has 17 residues. Trimming took 8 bases from V and 4 from J, leaving 23 bases between them. Germline lookup yields CDR1 SGHVS and CDR2 FNYEAQ. As DNA, the CDR3 is TGTGCCAGCGGTACTATTCGGGGGGCTCTCAGCACCGGGGAGCTGTTTTTT. It is translated as CASGTIRGALSTGELFF.